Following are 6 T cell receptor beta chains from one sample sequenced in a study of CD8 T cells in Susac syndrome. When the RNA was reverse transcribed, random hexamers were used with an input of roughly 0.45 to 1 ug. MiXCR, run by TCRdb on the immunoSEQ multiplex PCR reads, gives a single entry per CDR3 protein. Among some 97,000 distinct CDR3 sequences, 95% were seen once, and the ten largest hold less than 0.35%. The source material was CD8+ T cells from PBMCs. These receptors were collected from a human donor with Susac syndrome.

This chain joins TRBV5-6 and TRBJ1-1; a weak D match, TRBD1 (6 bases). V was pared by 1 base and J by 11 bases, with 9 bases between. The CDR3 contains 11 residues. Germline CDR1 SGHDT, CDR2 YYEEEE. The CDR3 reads CASSLNREAFF. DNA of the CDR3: TGTGCCAGCAGCTTGAACAGGGAGGCTTTCTTT.

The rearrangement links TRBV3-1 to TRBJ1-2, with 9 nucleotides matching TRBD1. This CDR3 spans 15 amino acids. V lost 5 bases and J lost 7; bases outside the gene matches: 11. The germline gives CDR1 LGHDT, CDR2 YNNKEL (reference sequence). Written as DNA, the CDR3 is TGTGCCAGCAGCACGAAACAGGGGGCAGAGTTTGGCTACACCTTC. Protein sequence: CASSTKQGAEFGYTF. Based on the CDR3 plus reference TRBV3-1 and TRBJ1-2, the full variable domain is DTAVSQTPKYLVTQMGNDKSIKCEQNLGHDTMYWYKQDSKKFLKIMFSYNNKELIINETVPNRFSPKSPDKAHLNLHINSLELGDSAVYFCASSTKQGAEFGYTFGSGTRLTVV.

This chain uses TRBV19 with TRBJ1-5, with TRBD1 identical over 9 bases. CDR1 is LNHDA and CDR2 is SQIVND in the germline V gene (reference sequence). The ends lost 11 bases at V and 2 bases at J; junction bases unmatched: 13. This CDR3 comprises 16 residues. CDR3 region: CALGGTGKGGNQPQHF. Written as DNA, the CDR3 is TGTGCCCTAGGCGGGACAGGGAAGGGCGGCAATCAGCCCCAGCATTTT. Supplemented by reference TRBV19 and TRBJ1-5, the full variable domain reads DGGITQSPKYLFRKEGQNVTLSCEQNLNHDAMYWYRQDPGQGLRLIYYSQIVNDFQKGDIAEGYSVSREKKESFPLTVTSAQKNPTAFYLCALGGTGKGGNQPQHFGDGTRLSIL.

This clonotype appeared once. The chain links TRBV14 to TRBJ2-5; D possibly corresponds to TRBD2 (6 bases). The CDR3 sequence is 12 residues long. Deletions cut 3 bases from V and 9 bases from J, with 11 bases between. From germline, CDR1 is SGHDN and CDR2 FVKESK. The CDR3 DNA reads TGTGCCAGCAGCCAGACGGGGAGGTCCCAGTACTTC. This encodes CASSQTGRSQYF.

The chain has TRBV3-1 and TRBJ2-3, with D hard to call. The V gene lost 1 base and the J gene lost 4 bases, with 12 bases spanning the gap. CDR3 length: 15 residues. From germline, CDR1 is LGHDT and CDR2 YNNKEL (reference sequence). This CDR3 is CASSQGSALSDTQYF. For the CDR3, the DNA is TGTGCCAGCAGCCAAGGATCTGCGCTGTCAGATACGCAGTATTTT.

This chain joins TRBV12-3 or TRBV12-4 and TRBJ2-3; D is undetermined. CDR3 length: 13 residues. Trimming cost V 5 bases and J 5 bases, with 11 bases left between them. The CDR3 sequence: CASSPAGLDTQYF. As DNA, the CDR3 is TGTGCCAGCAGTCCTGCCGGTTTAGATACGCAGTATTTT.